This TCR beta chain was recorded in a study of CD8 T cells in Susac syndrome (dated by TCRdb to the late 2010s). For the study in its entirety: Repertoire sequencing was used to test whether CD8+ T cell activation and differentiation in Susac syndrome was antigen driven. The study at large found these results: The number of individuals in the TCR sequencing and HLA analysis was recognized as being relatively small.

RNA was extracted using the RNeasy kit, and about 0.5 to 1 ug of the RNA was reverse transcribed with random hexamers. TCR beta CDR3 regions were amplified with the immunoSEQ multiplex PCR assay covering 54 Vbeta and 13 Jbeta segments. To correct PCR amplification bias, a synthetic template baseline was used for both primer optimization and computational correction. Per the original workflow: Reads were annotated to V, D and J genes per IMGT and analyzed with immunoSEQ Analyzer, keeping only productive sequences. Clonality was calculated as one minus the Shannon entropy normalized by log2 of the number of productive unique sequences. For each patient and control, public and private clones were evaluated among the 100 most prevalent clones. Susac-specific clones were defined as absent from healthy and MS cohorts, approximately 1,000 published viral clones and other ImmuneACCESS disease sequences. TCRdb trimmed public reads at Q25 via fastp, called clones via MiXCR and kept in-frame beta chains. Here each entry gathers all rows of one CDR3 protein and keeps the most common genes and DNA. The V and J calls, along with clone size, are taken from TCRdb and not from the paper's own processing. The sample table contains roughly 200,000 distinct CDR3 sequences; only one count was recorded for 85% to 95% of them. The ten top clones hold 0.1% of the sample.

Regarding this clonotype: The specificity of this receptor is unknown. Base quality data are lacking; no much larger clone is found one base away.

Peripheral blood CD8+ and CD4+ T cells from healthy donors, Susac syndrome patients and multiple sclerosis patients were profiled by high-throughput TCR beta sequencing. Healthy donors were included as age- and sex-matched controls. Bulk CD8+ and CD4+ T cells were purified by magnetic negative isolation, while CD8+ TEMRA cells were enriched using FACS. Blood was drawn into EDTA tubes, processed within 24 hours, and PBMCs were isolated by density gradient centrifugation. PBMCs intended for TCR sequencing were frozen in liquid nitrogen and were later thawed in a 37 degrees C water bath. The sorted or isolated CD4+, CD8+ and CD8+ TEMRA cells had a purity of 90% or higher. The junction shows trimming of 3 bases on V and 6 bases on J, and the gene matches do not reach 14 bases of it. Its CDR3 holds 17 amino acids, cysteine through phenylalanine. Only the CDR3 portion is preserved as DNA: 51 bases, with reading frame beginning at the first base. As encoded in the germline V gene (reference sequence), CDR1 is DFQATT while CDR2 is SNEGSKA.

The receptor chain draws on TRBV20-1 and TRBJ2-1; the junction holds 10 bases that match TRBD2. The source is a human donor in good health. Specimen: CD4+ T cells from PBMCs. CDR3 protein: CSARIVLAGALGNEQFF. The DNA is TGCAGTGCTAGGATTGTCCTAGCGGGAGCCCTCGGCAATGAGCAGTTCTTC.